This T cell receptor beta chain is drawn from a study of shared clonotypes between healthy human individuals. Overall study context: The plates for each donor numbered three CD4 naive, three CD4 memory, two CD8 naive and one CD8 memory. Study results and caveats: Generation probabilities of non-shared clonotypes were lower (relative to those shared by all four donors). Clonotype sharing among donors, it was expected, would be affected by sequencing depth.

Measured with immunoSEQ multiplex PCR; TCRdb has only the in-frame clones, and not every one. The table has roughly 2 million clones, about 94% seen once. HIV-negative, healthy adults without recent acute infections or vaccinations were the donors. In regard to this clone: The antigen is unknown.

Germline V gives CDR1 MNHNS, CDR2 SASEGT. V lost 4 bases, J lost 4 bases, and 11 bases stayed unmatched. This CDR3 has 19 residues. This TCR came from a man aged 18-30 years in good health. The sequencing sample was made of naive CD4+ T cells sorted from blood. The subset: CD45RA+ positively selected. The chain is built from TRBV6-1 and TRBJ2-2; TRBD2 matches at 14 bases. This CDR3 is CASSAISGLAGVGTGELFF. The CDR3 DNA sequence: TGTGCCAGCAGTGCAATATCGGGACTAGCGGGAGTGGGCACCGGGGAGCTGTTTTTT.